The 23 T cell receptor beta chains reported below all come from one sample, sequenced in a study of blood T cell repertoires in COVID-19. The repertoire was sequenced with immunoSEQ multiplex PCR; TCRdb's copy has only in-frame clones and lacks some. This repertoire shows some 520,000 clones, 89% found once; its top ten account for roughly 0.84%. Sequencing used peripheral blood. The receptors here all came from a man aged 18-30 years with COVID-19, enrolled during active disease.

The chain has TRBV27 and TRBJ1-6; D gene unclear. Germline V CDR1 and CDR2: MNHEY, SMNVEV (reference sequence). There are 15 residues in the CDR3. V was cut by 2 bases and J by 0 bases, with 5 bases left in between. CDR3 sequence: CASSLRSSYNSPLHF. CDR3 DNA sequence: TGTGCCAGCAGTTTACGGAGCTCCTATAATTCACCCCTCCACTTT.

The chain has TRBV12-3 or TRBV12-4 and TRBJ1-4; TRBD1 matches 7 bases. V was pared by 0 bases and J by 11 bases, with 3 bases of the junction left unmatched. The CDR3 covers 13 residues. The CDR3 loop reads CASSLATGRKLFF. Here the CDR3 DNA reads TGTGCCAGCAGTTTAGCGACAGGGAGGAAACTGTTTTTT.

J is TRBJ1-4 and V is TRBV5-1; 8 nucleotides agree with TRBD1. The CDR3 loop spans 15 amino acids. V lost 0 bases to trimming and J lost 8 bases; unmatched junction nucleotides: 6. Germline V gene sequence: CDR1 SGHRS, CDR2 YFSETQ. DNA of the CDR3: TGCGCCAGCAGCTTGGCCCGGCAGGGGGCCGAAAAACTGTTTTTT. This translates into CASSLARQGAEKLFF. Full variable domain (outside the CDR3, taken from reference TRBV5-1 and TRBJ1-4): KAGVTQTPRYLIKTRGQQVTLSCSPISGHRSVSWYQQTPGQGLQFLFEYFSETQRNKGNFPGRFSGRQFSNSRSEMNVSTLELGDSALYLCASSLARQGAEKLFFGSGTQLSVL.

The V and J genes are TRBV30 and TRBJ1-5; D is possibly TRBD1 (5 bases). Germline V gene sequence: CDR1 GTSNPN, CDR2 SVGIG (reference sequence). This CDR3 comprises 14 residues. With 5 bases removed from V and 3 bases from J, the gap between germline ends came to 14 bases. The CDR3 coding sequence is TGTGCCTGGGGGCTCGGACATAACAATCAGCCCCAGCATTTT. This encodes CAWGLGHNNQPQHF.

The V gene is TRBV15, the J gene TRBJ2-5, with TRBD2 as a possible D gene (5 bases). Looked up from germline, CDR1 is LNHNV and CDR2 is YYDKDF (reference sequence). The CDR3 is 14 residues long. Trimming stripped 5 bases from V and 5 bases from J, with 15 bases between. The CDR3 sequence: CATSYFSGSETQYF. The CDR3 bases are TGTGCCACCAGCTATTTCTCGGGGAGTGAGACCCAGTACTTC.

This chain links TRBV19 with TRBJ1-5, with 7 positions matching TRBD1. Trimming took 1 base from V and 7 from J; bases not matched to a gene: 7. Germline CDR1 LNHDA, CDR2 SQIVND (reference sequence). The CDR3 sequence is 15 residues long. DNA for the CDR3: TGTGCCAGTAGTATAGCGACAGGGTTCCCCCAGCCCCAGCATTTT. Protein: CASSIATGFPQPQHF.

This chain uses TRBV18 with TRBJ2-3; weak D call: TRBD1 (5 bases). The germline V and J ends were trimmed by 6 bases and 7 bases, with 17 bases remaining between them. Germline V gene data show CDR1 as KGHSH and CDR2 as LQKENI. The CDR3 runs 14 residues. The CDR3 DNA is TGTGCCAGCTCCCCCAGCAGGGATGATTATACGCAGTATTTT. Protein: CASSPSRDDYTQYF. The variable domain in full, completed from reference TRBV18 and TRBJ2-3, reads NAGVMQNPRHLVRRRGQEARLRCSPMKGHSHVYWYRQLPEEGLKFMVYLQKENIIDESGMPKERFSAEFPKEGPSILRIQQVVRGDSAAYFCASSPSRDDYTQYFGPGTRLTVL.

This chain joins TRBV7-9 and TRBJ1-4; a weak D match, TRBD1 (6 bases). The germline V and J ends were trimmed by 1 base and 7 bases, with 13 bases remaining between them. Germline V gene data show CDR1 as SEHNR and CDR2 as FQNEAQ (reference sequence). The CDR3 is 15 residues long. CDR3 bases: TGTGCCAGCAGCTTAGACGGGGGGCGTGTTGAAAAACTGTTTTTT. Protein product: CASSLDGGRVEKLFF.

This chain links TRBV28 with TRBJ1-1; 7 bases are a match to TRBD1. Unmatched junction bases numbered 2, after V lost 3 bases and J lost 4 bases. The CDR3 extends over 13 amino acids. Looked up from germline, CDR1 is MDHEN and CDR2 is SYDVKM. In DNA, the CDR3 is TGTGCCAGCAGTTTGACAGGGCCCACTGAAGCTTTCTTT. Protein: CASSLTGPTEAFF.

The chain carries TRBV9 and TRBJ2-5; 12 nucleotides line up with TRBD1. V lost 4 bases, J lost 4 bases, and 8 bases stayed unmatched. Looked up from germline, CDR1 is SGDLS and CDR2 is YYNGEE. The length of the CDR3 is 16 residues. Here the CDR3 DNA reads TGTGCCAGCAGCCCTCGGGACAGGGGGCTCTCAGAGACCCAGTACTTC. Protein product: CASSPRDRGLSETQYF.

This clone appeared a single time. This chain links TRBV7-9 with TRBJ1-4; tentatively, D is TRBD1 (6 bases). CDR3 length: 13 amino acids. Germline CDR1 reads SEHNR; CDR2 reads FQNEAQ (reference sequence). V was pared by 1 base and J by 8 bases, with 8 bases between. CDR3 DNA sequence: TGTGCCAGCAGCTTAGGGGGGCGCGAAAAACTGTTTTTT. Its protein is CASSLGGREKLFF.

Notes on this clone: Other DNA sequences from this sample encode an identical CDR3 as well. V gene TRBV7-2 combines with J gene TRBJ2-5, with TRBD2 matching 9 bases. Germline lookup yields CDR1 SGHTA and CDR2 FQGNSA. V trimming: 2 bases; J trimming: 2 bases; junction bases outside the gene matches: 0. This CDR3 is built from 14 residues. CDR3 sequence (DNA): TGTGCCAGCAGCTTACTAGCGGGACAAGAGACCCAGTACTTC. It encodes CASSLLAGQETQYF.

The gene calls are TRBV18 and TRBJ1-4; 8 positions agree with TRBD1. V gave up 8 bases and J gave up 7 bases; unmatched junction bases: 15. The CDR3 is 16 residues long. Germline V gives CDR1 KGHSH, CDR2 LQKENI. Here the CDR3 reads CASQQEQGVNGEKLFF. CDR3 nucleotide sequence: TGTGCCAGCCAACAAGAACAGGGGGTAAACGGTGAAAAACTGTTTTTT.

The rearrangement links TRBV5-1 to TRBJ1-5; D remains ambiguous. V lost 0 bases and J lost 6, with 13 bases in between. The CDR3 is made up of 15 amino acids. Germline V gene lookup returns CDR1 SGHRS and CDR2 YFSETQ. Here the CDR3 DNA reads TGCGCCAGCAGCTTGGGTCGGCCAGGCAGTCAGCCCCAGCATTTT. This gives the protein CASSLGRPGSQPQHF.

J is TRBJ2-5 and V is TRBV4-2; 9 bases align to TRBD1. CDR1 and CDR2 (germline): LGHNA, YNFKEQ. With 4 bases clipped from V and 2 bases from J, the junction kept 14 bases outside the gene matches. CDR3 length: 18 amino acids. CDR3 region: CASSPSKTGGVSQETQYF. Here the CDR3 DNA reads TGTGCCAGCAGCCCAAGTAAAACAGGGGGCGTTTCTCAAGAGACCCAGTACTTC.

V usage is TRBV10-1 and J usage is TRBJ1-1, with 7 bases identical to TRBD1. Germline V gene lookup returns CDR1 WNHNN and CDR2 SYGVQD (reference sequence). The CDR3 length is 15 residues. Trimming cost V 3 bases and J 4 bases; bases outside gene matches: 8. The DNA of the CDR3 is TGCGCCAGCAGTGATAGAGGACAGGTGAGCACTGAAGCTTTCTTT. Its translation is CASSDRGQVSTEAFF.

The chain uses TRBV21-1 and TRBJ2-7; no DNA check was done on the table's D call, TRBD1. TRBV21-1 is classified as a pseudogene. The CDR3 is 19 amino acids. CDR3 DNA sequence: TGTGCCAGCAGCAAAGGTTCAATTTTAAGGAGACAGTACGCCTACGAGCAGTACTTC. Its translation: CASSKGSILRRQYAYEQYF.

The chain has TRBV5-1 and TRBJ1-2; D not certain. In germline, CDR1 is SGHRS, CDR2 YFSETQ. This CDR3 region has 14 residues. Trimming took 0 bases from V and 9 from J, leaving 15 bases between them. The CDR3 sequence: CASSLGTTLESYTF. CDR3 nucleotide sequence: TGCGCCAGCAGCTTGGGAACCACCTTAGAAAGCTACACCTTC.

V is TRBV2 and J is TRBJ2-1, with 10 bases aligning to TRBD1. Looked up from germline, CDR1 is SNHLY and CDR2 is FYNNEI. V lost 8 bases, J lost 8 bases, and 12 bases stayed unmatched. This CDR3 region has 15 residues. The CDR3 is CASSAPGQGTDEQFF. DNA of the CDR3: TGTGCCAGCTCGGCGCCGGGACAGGGGACCGATGAGCAGTTCTTC.

This chain joins TRBV7-9 and TRBJ2-5; 7 bases match TRBD1. Germline CDR1 is SEHNR and CDR2 is FQNEAQ (reference sequence). Losses at the gene ends were 6 bases for V and 5 bases for J; bases not matched to a gene: 9. This CDR3 contains 14 residues. The CDR3 coding sequence is TGTGCCAGCAGGTCAACAGGGGAAGGCGAGACCCAGTACTTC. Protein: CASRSTGEGETQYF.

The chain combines TRBV6-5 with TRBJ1-1, with D perhaps matching TRBD1 (6 bases). The germline CDR1 and CDR2 sequences are MNHEY and SVGAGI. V dropped 7 bases and J dropped 4 bases, with 16 bases sitting between them. The CDR3 is 14 amino acids. CDR3 protein: CASNPPGASTEAFF. The CDR3 DNA reads TGTGCCAGCAACCCTCCAGGGGCCAGCACTGAAGCTTTCTTT.

The chain links TRBV28 to TRBJ1-1; D call uncertain. The germline V and J ends were trimmed by 3 bases and 4 bases, with 12 bases remaining between them. CDR1 MDHEN and CDR2 SYDVKM come from the germline V gene. The length of the CDR3 is 14 residues. In DNA, the CDR3 is TGTGCCAGCAGTTTGGGCGGGGTGTCCACTGAAGCTTTCTTT. This gives the protein CASSLGGVSTEAFF.

This chain links TRBV19 with TRBJ2-1; 8 bases line up with TRBD2. V trimming: 7 bases; J trimming: 0 bases; junction bases outside the gene matches: 5. Germline-derived CDR1 and CDR2 are LNHDA and SQIVND (reference sequence). This CDR3 region has 15 residues. The CDR3 sequence: CASKGLASSYNEQFF. The CDR3 DNA sequence: TGTGCCAGTAAAGGACTAGCCAGCTCCTACAATGAGCAGTTCTTC.